This T cell receptor (beta chain) originates from a study of T cell responses to AZD1222 COVID-19 vaccine (dated by TCRdb to the early 2020s). Background for the entire study: A total of roughly 240 trial participants underwent TCR sequencing, of whom 207 received two doses of AZD1222 and about 25 received two doses of the MenACWY control vaccine. Enrollment into the trials was organized by age into subgroups of 18-55, 56-69 and 70-plus years, and those subgroups contained about 150, 27 and 61 TCR-sequenced participants, respectively. What the authors observed across the whole study: Because no day 14 peak-response samples were available, the repertoires could be characterized only after the peak T cell response. After two AZD1222 doses, spike-specific TCR breadth and depth were significantly higher than at day 0 and than in MenACWY recipients. The 56-69-year group was small, and its depth increase did not reach significance, likely because of low power. CD4 TCRs associated with the vaccine covered the entire spike protein, and the dominant responses were in regions 160-218 and 743-854. Most participants were white British and females outnumbered males, and the authors suggested that clonal diversity may have been underestimated. Conclusions about previously exposed vaccinees are limited, since just six AZD1222 recipients were seropositive for SARS-CoV-2 at baseline. Epitopes outside the regions mutated in the B.1.351 and B.1.1.7 variants were reportedly recognized by nearly half of the unique spike-specific TCRs.

Worth noting for this clone: There is no known antigen for this receptor. No qualities accompany the bases; no much larger clone lies one base away.

The germline V gene (reference sequence) specifies SGHNT as CDR1 and YYREEE as CDR2. Spanning cysteine to phenylalanine, the CDR3 consists of 14 amino acids. Kept here is only the CDR3 DNA, which spans 42 bases and is read in frame from base 1. V is clipped by 4 bases and J by 1 base, and the sequence between their germline boundaries is 12 bases long. The intended sense of this specimen's time point label: about 28 days (+/-7) after the second vaccine dose. AZD1222 recipients whose second dose came at about 4 weeks and those whose second dose came at about 12 weeks were combined into one group, since spike-specific TCR depth and breadth did not differ between the two schedules. Samples from vaccinated people were obtained from the UK trials COV001 and COV002, which included a single-blind randomized controlled phase 2/3 trial of AZD1222 (ChAdOx1 nCoV-19) in healthy adults. For TCRbeta chain sequencing, PBMC samples from trial participants were taken at day 0 and at day 28 after the second dose.

The CDR3 regions of human TCRbeta chains were analyzed by immunosequencing. From the authors' description of their analysis: TCRs in the repertoires were matched against a reference library of SARS-CoV-2-specific TCRs that had been generated with the MIRA antigen-specificity platform. Breadth was defined as the fraction of unique TCRs that were SARS-CoV-2-associated, and depth was defined as the fraction of total T cells that were SARS-CoV-2-associated. Using the MIRA data, each spike-specific TCR was assigned both to the spike region to which the TCR was reactive and to a CD4 or CD8 class. Log10-transformed breadth and depth values were compared by one-way ANOVA with Sidak's multiple comparisons tests. TCRdb provides this immuneACCESS table in a form limited to in-frame rearrangements. Some clones are lacking; in checked studies, under half of them reflect an unresolved V gene, and why the rest are absent is not known. V, J and clone size were drawn from that table, and D and trimming were deduced from the DNA. The sample has about 170,000 clones on record, around nine tenths of them singletons. The ten largest clones take up approximately 0.97% of the sample.

The TCR sequence derives from an adult who received the AZD1222 COVID-19 vaccine. Here the chain combines TRBV5-4 and TRBJ2-7, with no confident D gene call. The specimen comprised peripheral blood, sampled 28 days after the second AZD1222 dose. The CDR3 amino acid sequence is: CASSPRGGSYEQYF. The DNA reads TGTGCCAGCAGCCCGCGAGGCGGATCCTACGAGCAGTACTTC.